This passage covers 3 T cell receptor beta chains from one sample sequenced in a study of control samples from healthy donors and cancer patients. Assay: immunoSEQ multiplex PCR; the TCRdb copy retains only in-frame clones and omits some. Of approximately 59,000 clones in the sample, 80% to 90% are singletons; the top ten hold 12%. Sequencing was performed on PBMCs. All receptors derive from an older woman with lung cancer.

This rearrangement joins TRBV9 to TRBJ2-1; 7 bases match TRBD1. Looked up from germline, CDR1 is SGDLS and CDR2 is YYNGEE. V dropped 4 bases and J dropped 6; count of bases not matched to a gene: 13. The CDR3 has 16 residues. CDR3 protein: CASSPRTGGTGNEQFF. CDR3 nucleotides: TGTGCCAGCAGCCCGAGGACAGGAGGAACCGGCAATGAGCAGTTCTTC.

V usage is TRBV28 and J usage is TRBJ1-1; TRBD1 matches 10 bases. J gave up 3 bases and V 4 bases, and 2 bases lay outside the gene matches. Germline loops: CDR1 MDHEN, CDR2 SYDVKM. The length of the CDR3 is 14 residues. The CDR3 DNA is TGTGCCAGCAGTTCTGGACAGGGGGACACTGAAGCTTTCTTT. As protein: CASSSGQGDTEAFF.

In the case of this clone: Other DNA variants within this sample encode the same CDR3. This chain links TRBV5-1 with TRBJ1-3; TRBD1 might be the D (5 bases). The CDR3 loop spans 14 amino acids. V lost 0 bases and J 4 bases, leaving 8 bases between the germline ends. Germline loops: CDR1 SGHRS, CDR2 YFSETQ. Here the CDR3 DNA reads TGCGCCAGCAGCTTGGCGGGGACGGGAAACACCATATATTTT. Translating it yields CASSLAGTGNTIYF.